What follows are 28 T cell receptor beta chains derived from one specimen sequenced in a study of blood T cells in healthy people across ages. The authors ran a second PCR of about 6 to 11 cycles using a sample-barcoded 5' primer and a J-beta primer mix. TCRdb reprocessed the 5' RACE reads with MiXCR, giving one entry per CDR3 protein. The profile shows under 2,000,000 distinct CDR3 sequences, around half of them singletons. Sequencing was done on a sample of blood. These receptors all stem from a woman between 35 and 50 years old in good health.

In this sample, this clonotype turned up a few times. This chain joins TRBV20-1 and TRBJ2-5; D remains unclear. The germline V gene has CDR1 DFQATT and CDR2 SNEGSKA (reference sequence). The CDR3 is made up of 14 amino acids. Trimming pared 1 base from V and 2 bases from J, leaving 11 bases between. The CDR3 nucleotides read TGCAGTGCTAGAGTTCAGGACCTTCAAGAGACCCAGTACTTC. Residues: CSARVQDLQETQYF.

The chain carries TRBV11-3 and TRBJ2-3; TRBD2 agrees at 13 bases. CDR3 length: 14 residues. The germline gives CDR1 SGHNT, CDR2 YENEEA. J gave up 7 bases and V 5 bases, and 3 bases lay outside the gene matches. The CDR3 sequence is CASSKTSGGHTQYF. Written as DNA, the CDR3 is TGTGCCAGCAGCAAGACTAGCGGGGGGCATACGCAGTATTTT.

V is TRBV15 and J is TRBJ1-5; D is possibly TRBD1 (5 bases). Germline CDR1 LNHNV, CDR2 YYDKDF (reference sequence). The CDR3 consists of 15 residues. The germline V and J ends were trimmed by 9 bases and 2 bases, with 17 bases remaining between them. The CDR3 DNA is TGTGCCACGAGCTCCGAGAGGACACGCAATCAGCCCCAGCATTTT. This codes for CATSSERTRNQPQHF.

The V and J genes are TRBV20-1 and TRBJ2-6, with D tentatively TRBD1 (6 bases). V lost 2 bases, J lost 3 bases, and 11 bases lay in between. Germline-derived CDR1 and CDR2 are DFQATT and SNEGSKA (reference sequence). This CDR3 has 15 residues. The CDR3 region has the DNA TGCAGTGCTAGAATAAACAGGGTTGGGGCCAACGTCCTGACTTTC. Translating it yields CSARINRVGANVLTF.

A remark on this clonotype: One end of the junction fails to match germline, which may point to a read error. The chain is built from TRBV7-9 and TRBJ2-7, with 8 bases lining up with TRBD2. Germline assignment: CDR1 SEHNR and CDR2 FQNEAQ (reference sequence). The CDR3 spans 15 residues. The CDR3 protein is CASGLREGPTYEQYF. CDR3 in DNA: TGCGCCAGCGGCTTACGGGAGGGGCCTACCTACGAGCAGTACTTC.

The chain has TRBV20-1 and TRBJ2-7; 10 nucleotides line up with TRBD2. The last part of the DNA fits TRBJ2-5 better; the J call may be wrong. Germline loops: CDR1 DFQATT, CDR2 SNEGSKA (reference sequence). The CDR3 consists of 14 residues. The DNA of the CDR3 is TGCAGTGCTCACGGACTAGCGGACCAAGAGACCCAGTACTTC. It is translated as CSAHGLADQETQYF.

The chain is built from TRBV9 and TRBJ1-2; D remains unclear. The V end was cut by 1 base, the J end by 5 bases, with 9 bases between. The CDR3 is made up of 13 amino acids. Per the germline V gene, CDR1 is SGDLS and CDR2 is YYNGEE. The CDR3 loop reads CASSVTGLYGYTF. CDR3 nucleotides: TGTGCCAGCAGCGTAACCGGTTTGTATGGCTACACCTTC.

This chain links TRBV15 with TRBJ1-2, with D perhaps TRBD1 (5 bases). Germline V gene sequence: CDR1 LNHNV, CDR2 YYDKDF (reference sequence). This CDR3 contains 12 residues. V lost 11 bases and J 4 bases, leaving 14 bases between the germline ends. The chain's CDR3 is CASYGGTYGYTF. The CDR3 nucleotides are TGTGCCTCCTACGGGGGGACCTATGGCTACACCTTC. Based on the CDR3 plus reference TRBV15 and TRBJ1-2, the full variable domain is DAMVIQNPRYQVTQFGKPVTLSCSQTLNHNVMYWYQQKSSQAPKLLFHYYDKDFNNEADTPDNFQSRRPNTSFCFLDIRSPGLGDTAMYLCASYGGTYGYTFGSGTRLTVV.

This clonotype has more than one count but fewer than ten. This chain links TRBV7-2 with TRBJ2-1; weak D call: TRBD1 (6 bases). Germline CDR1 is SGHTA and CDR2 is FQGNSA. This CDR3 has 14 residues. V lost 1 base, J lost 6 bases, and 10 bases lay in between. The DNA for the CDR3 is TGTGCCAGCAGCTTAGAGTGGACAGCCAATGAGCAGTTCTTC. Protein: CASSLEWTANEQFF.

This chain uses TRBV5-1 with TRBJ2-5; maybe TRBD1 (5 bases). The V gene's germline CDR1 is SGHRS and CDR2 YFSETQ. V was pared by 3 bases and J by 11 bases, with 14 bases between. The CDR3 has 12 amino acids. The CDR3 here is CASSWQDTEQYF. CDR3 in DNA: TGCGCCAGCAGCTGGCAGGACACTGAGCAGTACTTC.

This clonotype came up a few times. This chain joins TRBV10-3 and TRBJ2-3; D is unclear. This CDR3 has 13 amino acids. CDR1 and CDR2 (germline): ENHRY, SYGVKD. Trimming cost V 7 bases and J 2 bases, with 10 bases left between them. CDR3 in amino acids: CAIKGSLTDTQYF. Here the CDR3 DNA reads TGTGCCATCAAGGGTAGCCTCACAGATACGCAGTATTTT.

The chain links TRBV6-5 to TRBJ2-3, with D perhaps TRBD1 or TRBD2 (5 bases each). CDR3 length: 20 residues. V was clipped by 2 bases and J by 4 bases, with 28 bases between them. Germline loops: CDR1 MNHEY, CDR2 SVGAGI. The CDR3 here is CASSYPSTYPGAPKADTQYF. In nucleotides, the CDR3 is TGTGCCAGCAGTTACCCATCAACGTACCCCGGGGCTCCGAAGGCAGATACGCAGTATTTT.

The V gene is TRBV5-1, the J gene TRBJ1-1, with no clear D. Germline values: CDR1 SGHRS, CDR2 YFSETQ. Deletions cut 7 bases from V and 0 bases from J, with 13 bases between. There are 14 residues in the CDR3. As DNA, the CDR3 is TGCGCCAGCGGCCCGGGAGACATGAACACTGAAGCTTTCTTT. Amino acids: CASGPGDMNTEAFF.

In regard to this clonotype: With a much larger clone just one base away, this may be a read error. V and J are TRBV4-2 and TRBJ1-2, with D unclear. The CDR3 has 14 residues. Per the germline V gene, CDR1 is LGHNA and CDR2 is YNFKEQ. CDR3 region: CTSSQGLESYGYTF. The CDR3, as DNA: TGTACCAGCAGCCAAGGGTTGGAGAGCTATGGCTACACCTTC.

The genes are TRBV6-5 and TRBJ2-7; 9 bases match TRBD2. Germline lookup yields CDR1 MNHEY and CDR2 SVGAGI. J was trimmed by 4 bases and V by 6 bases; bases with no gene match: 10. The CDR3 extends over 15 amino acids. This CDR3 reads CASSQSGGPLYEQYF. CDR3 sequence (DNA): TGTGCCAGCAGCCAAAGCGGGGGGCCCCTTTACGAGCAGTACTTC.

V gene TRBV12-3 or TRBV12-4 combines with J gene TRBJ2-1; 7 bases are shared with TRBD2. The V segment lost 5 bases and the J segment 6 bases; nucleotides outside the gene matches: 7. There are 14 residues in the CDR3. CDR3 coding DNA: TGTGCCAGCAGTCCTAGCGGCGCCCCCAATGAGCAGTTCTTC. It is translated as CASSPSGAPNEQFF.

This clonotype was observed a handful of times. The CDR3 DNA sequence: TGCAGTGAAACCGAGGGACTAGATACCTACAATGAGCAGTTCTTC. Translated, it gives CSETEGLDTYNEQFF. The chain joins TRBV20-1 to TRBJ2-1; 8 nucleotides align to TRBD2. Unmatched junction bases numbered 10, after V lost 7 bases and J lost 2 bases. Germline CDR1 is DFQATT and CDR2 is SNEGSKA (reference sequence). The CDR3 is 15 amino acids.

The CDR3 nucleotides read TGCAGTGCTGAGGAGGGCACAGATACGCAGTATTTT. It translates to CSAEEGTDTQYF. The J gene is TRBJ2-3, the V gene TRBV20-1, with D perhaps TRBD2 (5 bases). Trimming shortened V by 5 bases and J by 1 base, and 7 bases separated the two germline ends. In germline, CDR1 is DFQATT, CDR2 SNEGSKA (reference sequence). This CDR3 has 12 amino acids.

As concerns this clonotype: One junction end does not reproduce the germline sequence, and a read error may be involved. CDR3 region: CSAGAGTYEQYF. The CDR3 DNA reads as TGCAGTGCCGGAGCGGGGACCTATGAGCAGTACTTC. This chain joins TRBV20-1 and TRBJ2-7; TRBD2 aligns across 7 bases. CDR3 length equals 12 residues. Germline values: CDR1 DFQATT, CDR2 SNEGSKA (reference sequence).

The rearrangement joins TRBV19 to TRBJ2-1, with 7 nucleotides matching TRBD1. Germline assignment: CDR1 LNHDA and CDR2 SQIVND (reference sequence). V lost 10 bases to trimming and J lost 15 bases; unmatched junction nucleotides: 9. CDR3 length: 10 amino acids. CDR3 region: CATEQGNLFF. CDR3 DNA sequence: TGTGCCACAGAACAGGGGAACCTGTTCTTC.

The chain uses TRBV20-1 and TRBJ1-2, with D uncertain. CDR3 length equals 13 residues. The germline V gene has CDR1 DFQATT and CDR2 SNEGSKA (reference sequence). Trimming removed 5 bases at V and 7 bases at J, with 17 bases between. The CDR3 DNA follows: TGCAGTGCTTTCCGGGAGGATCTGAGTGGCTACACCTTC. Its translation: CSAFREDLSGYTF.

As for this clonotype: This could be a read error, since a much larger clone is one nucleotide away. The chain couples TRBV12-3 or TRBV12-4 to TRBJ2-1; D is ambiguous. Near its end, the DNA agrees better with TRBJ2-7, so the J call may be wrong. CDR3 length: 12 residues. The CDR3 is CASSLYYNEQYF. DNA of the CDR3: TGTGCCAGCAGTCTCTACTACAATGAGCAGTACTTC.

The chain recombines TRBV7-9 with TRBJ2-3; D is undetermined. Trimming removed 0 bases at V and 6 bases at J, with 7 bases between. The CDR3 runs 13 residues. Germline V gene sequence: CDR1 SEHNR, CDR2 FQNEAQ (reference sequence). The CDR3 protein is CASSLAHSDTQYF. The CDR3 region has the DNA TGTGCCAGCAGCTTAGCTCATTCGGATACGCAGTATTTT.

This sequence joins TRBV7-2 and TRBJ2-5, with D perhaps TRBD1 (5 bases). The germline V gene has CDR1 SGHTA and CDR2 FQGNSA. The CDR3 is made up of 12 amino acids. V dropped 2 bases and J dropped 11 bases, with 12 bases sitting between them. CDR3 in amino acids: CASSLKGQGQYF. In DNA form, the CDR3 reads TGTGCCAGCAGCTTAAAGGGGCAGGGACAGTACTTC.

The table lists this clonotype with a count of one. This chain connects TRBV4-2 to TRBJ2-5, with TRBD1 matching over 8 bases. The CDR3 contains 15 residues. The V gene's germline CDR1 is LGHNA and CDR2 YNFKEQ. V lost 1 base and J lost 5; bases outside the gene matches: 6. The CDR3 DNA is TGTGCCAGCAGCCAAGGGGACCCAGGGGGCGAGACCCAGTACTTC. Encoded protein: CASSQGDPGGETQYF.

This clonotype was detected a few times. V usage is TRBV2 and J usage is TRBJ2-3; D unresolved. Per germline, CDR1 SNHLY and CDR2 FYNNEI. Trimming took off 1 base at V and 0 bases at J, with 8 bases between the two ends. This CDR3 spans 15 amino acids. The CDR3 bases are TGTGCCAGCAGTGAAGGGTTCACTAGCACAGATACGCAGTATTTT. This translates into CASSEGFTSTDTQYF.

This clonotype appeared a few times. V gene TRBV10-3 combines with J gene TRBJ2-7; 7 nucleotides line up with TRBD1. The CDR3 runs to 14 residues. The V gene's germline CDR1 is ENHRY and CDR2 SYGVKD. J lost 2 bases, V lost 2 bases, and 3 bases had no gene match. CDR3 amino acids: CAISEPTGAYEQYF. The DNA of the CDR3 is TGTGCCATCAGTGAGCCCACAGGGGCCTACGAGCAGTACTTC.

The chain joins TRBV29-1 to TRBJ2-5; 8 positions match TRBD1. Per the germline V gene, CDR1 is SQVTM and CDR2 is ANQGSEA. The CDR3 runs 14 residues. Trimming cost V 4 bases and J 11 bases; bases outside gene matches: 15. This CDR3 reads CSVVGQGSHNEQYF. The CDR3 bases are TGCAGCGTTGTAGGACAGGGTTCACACAATGAGCAGTACTTC.